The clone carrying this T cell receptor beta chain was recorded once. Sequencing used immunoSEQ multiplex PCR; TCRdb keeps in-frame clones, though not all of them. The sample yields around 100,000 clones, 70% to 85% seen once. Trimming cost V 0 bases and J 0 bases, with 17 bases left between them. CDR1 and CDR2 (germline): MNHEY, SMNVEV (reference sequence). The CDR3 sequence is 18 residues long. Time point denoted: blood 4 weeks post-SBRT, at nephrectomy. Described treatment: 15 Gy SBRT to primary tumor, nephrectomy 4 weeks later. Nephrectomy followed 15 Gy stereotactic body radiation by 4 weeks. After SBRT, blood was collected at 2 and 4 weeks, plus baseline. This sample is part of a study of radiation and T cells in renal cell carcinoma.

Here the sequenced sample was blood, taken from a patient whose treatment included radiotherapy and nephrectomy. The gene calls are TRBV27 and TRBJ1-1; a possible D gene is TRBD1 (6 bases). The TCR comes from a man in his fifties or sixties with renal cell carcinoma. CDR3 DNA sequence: TGTGCCAGCAGTTTATCGGGCCTTTACAGGGCGATGAACACTGAAGCTTTCTTT. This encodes CASSLSGLYRAMNTEAFF.